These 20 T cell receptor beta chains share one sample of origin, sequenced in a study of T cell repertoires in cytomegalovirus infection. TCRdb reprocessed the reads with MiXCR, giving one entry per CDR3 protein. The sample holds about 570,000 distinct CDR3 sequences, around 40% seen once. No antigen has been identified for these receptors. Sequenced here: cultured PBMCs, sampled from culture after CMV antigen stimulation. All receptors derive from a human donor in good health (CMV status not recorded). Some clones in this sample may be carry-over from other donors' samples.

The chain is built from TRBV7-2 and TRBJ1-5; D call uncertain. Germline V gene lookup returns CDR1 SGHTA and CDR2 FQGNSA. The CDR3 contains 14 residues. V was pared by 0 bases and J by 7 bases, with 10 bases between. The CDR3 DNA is TGTGCCAGCAGCTTAGCGGACTTTGTACAGCCCCAGCATTTT. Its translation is CASSLADFVQPQHF. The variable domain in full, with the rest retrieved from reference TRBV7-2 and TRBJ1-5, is GAGVSQSPSNKVTEKGKDVELRCDPISGHTALYWYRQSLGQGLEFLIYFQGNSAPDKSGLPSDRFSAERTGGSVSTLTIQRTQQEDSAVYLCASSLADFVQPQHFGDGTRLSIL.

CDR3 DNA sequence: TGTGCCAGTAGTGGGCCAGTAAGCAATCAGCCCCAGCATTTT. Translating it yields CASSGPVSNQPQHF. The rearrangement links TRBV19 to TRBJ1-5; no clear D. This CDR3 contains 14 residues. With 5 bases removed from V and 1 base from J, the gap between germline ends came to 9 bases. Looked up from germline, CDR1 is LNHDA and CDR2 is SQIVND (reference sequence).

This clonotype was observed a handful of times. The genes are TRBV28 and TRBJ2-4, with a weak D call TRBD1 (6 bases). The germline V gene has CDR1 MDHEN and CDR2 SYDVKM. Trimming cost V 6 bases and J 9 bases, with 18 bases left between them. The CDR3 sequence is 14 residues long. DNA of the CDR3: TGTGCCAGCAGGTCAAACAGGGTTGGGGCCATTCAGTACTTC. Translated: CASRSNRVGAIQYF.

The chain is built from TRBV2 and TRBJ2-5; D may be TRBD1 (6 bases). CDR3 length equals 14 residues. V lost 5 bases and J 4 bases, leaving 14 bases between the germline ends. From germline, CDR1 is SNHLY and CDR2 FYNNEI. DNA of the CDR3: TGTGCCAGCAGTACAGGGACACCGGGAGAGACCCAGTACTTC. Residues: CASSTGTPGETQYF.

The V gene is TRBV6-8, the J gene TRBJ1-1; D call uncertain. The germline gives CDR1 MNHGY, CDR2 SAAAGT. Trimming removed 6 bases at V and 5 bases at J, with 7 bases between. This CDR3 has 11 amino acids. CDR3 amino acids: CASRRRTEAFF. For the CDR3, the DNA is TGTGCCAGCAGAAGGAGGACTGAAGCTTTCTTT.

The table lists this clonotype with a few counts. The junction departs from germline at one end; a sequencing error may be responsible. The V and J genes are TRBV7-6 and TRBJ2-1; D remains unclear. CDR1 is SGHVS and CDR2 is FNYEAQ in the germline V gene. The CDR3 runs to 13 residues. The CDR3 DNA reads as TGTGCCAGCAGCATAGCAGGCTACAATGAGCAGTTCTTC. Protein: CASSIAGYNEQFF.

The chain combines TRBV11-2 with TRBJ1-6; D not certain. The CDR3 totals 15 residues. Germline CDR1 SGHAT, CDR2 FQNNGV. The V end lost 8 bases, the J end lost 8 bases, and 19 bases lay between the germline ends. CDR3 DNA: TGTGCCAGCGGGATTTTGAGAGGGCGGGATTCACCCCTCCACTTT. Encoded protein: CASGILRGRDSPLHF.

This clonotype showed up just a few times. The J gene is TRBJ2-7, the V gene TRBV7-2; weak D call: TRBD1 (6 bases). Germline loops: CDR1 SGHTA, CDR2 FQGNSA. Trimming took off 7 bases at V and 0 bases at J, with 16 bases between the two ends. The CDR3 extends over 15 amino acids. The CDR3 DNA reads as TGTGCCAGCAACCCCGGGACAACCTTCTCCTACGAGCAGTACTTC. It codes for CASNPGTTFSYEQYF.

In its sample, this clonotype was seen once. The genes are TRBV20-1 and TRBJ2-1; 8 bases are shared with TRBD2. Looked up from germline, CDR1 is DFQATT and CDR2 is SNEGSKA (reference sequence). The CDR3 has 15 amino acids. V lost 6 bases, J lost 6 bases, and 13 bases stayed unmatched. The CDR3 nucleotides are TGCAGTGCCCTCGTTTCGGGAGGGGGGGCCAATGAGCAGTTCTTC. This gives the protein CSALVSGGGANEQFF.

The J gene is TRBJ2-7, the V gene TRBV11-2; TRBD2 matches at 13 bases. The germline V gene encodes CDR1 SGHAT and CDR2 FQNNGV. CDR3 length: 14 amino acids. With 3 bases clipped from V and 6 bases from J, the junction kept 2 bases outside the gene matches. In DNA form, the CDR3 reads TGTGCCAGCAGCTTGGGACTAGCGGGGTTCGAGCAGTACTTC. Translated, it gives CASSLGLAGFEQYF. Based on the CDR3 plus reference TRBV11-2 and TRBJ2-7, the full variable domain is EAGVAQSPRYKIIEKRQSVAFWCNPISGHATLYWYQQILGQGPKLLIQFQNNGVVDDSQLPKDRFSAERLKGVDSTLKIQPAKLEDSAVYLCASSLGLAGFEQYFGPGTRLTVT.

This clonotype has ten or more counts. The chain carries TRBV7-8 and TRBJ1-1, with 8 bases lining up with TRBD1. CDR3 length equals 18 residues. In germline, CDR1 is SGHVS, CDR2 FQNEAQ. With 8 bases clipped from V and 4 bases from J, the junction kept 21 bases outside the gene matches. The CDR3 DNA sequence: TGTGCCAGCCGAAGCTGGGCCCTGACAGGGGCCTTGGGCACTGAAGCTTTCTTT. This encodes CASRSWALTGALGTEAFF.

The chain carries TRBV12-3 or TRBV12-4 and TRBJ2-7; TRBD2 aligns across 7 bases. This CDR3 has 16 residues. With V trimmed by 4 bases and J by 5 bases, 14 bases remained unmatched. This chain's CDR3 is CASSSNLPAGNHEQYF. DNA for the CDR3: TGTGCCAGCAGTTCCAACCTGCCAGCGGGGAATCACGAGCAGTACTTC.

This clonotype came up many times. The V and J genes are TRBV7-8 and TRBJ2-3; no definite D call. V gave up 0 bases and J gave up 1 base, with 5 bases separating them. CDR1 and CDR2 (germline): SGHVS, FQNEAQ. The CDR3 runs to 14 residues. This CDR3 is CASSLAWGTDTQYF. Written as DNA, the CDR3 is TGTGCCAGCAGCTTAGCGTGGGGCACAGATACGCAGTATTTT.

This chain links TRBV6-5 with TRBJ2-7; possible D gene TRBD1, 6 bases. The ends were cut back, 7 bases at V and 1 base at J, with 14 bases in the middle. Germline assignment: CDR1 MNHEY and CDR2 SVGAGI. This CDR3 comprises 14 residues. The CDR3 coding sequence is TGTGCCAGCACGGTAAACAGGGCGTCCTACGAGCAGTACTTC. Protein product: CASTVNRASYEQYF.

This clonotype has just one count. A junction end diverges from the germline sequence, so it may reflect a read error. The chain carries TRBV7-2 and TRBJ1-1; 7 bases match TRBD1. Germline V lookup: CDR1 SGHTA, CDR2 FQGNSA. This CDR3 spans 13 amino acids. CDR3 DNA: TGTGCCTGCAGCCCCCGGACAGGAGGCAAAACTTTCTTT. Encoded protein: CACSPRTGGKTFF.

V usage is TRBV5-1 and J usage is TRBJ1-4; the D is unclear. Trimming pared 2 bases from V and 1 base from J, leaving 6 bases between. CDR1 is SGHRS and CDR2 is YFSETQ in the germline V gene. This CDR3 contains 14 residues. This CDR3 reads CASSFTGTNEKLFF. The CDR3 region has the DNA TGCGCCAGCAGCTTCACGGGAACTAATGAAAAACTGTTTTTT.

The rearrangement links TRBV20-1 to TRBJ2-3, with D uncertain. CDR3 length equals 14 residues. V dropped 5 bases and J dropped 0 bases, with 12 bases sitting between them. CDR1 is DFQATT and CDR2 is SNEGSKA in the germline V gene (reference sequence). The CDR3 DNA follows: TGCAGTGCTGCACCCGAGATTAGCACAGATACGCAGTATTTT. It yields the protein CSAAPEISTDTQYF.

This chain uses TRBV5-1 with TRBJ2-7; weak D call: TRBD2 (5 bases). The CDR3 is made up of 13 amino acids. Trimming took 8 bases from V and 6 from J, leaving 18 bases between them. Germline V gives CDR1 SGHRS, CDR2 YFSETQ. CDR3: CASAGRADGEQYF. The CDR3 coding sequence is TGCGCCAGTGCCGGACGAGCGGATGGCGAGCAGTACTTC.

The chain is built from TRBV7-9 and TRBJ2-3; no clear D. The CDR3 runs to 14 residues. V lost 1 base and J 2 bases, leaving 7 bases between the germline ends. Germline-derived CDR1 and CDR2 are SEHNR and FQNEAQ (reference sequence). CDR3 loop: CASSLVIYTDTQYF. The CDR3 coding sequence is TGTGCCAGCAGCTTAGTTATATACACAGATACGCAGTATTTT.

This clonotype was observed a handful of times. This chain's CDR3 is CASSFTWGGEPDTQYF. The CDR3 DNA is TGTGCCAGCAGCTTCACCTGGGGGGGAGAACCAGATACGCAGTATTTT. V usage is TRBV11-3 and J usage is TRBJ2-3, with 7 bases that match TRBD2. Germline loops: CDR1 SGHNT, CDR2 YENEEA. This CDR3 has 16 residues. V lost 3 bases to trimming and J lost 4 bases; unmatched junction nucleotides: 10.